This T cell receptor beta chain came from a study of graft-versus-host responses after intestinal transplantation. Study-wide background: Recipients uniformly received anti-thymocyte globulin induction, followed by tacrolimus and steroids for roughly 3 years. General study findings and limits: Present in recipient marrow, GvH clones included some that appeared first in ileum or blood. Allograft graft-versus-host to host-versus-graft clonal ratios ran high in patients with graft-donor T cell macrochimerism.

Assay used: immunoSEQ multiplex PCR; TCRdb lists only in-frame clones, some missing. The sample lists 20,000 to 25,000 clones; 25% to 35% were seen once. Researchers placed around 200,000 CFSE-labeled responder cells in culture with around 200,000 irradiated, violet-dye-labeled stimulator cells. CDR1 SGDLS and CDR2 YYNGEE come from the germline V gene. Between the trimmed V and J ends, which lost 3 bases and 8 bases, there was a span of 18 bases. CDR3 length: 16 residues. The V call is TRBV9, the J call TRBJ1-6; perhaps TRBD1 as D (6 bases). The sequencing used alloreactive CD8+ T cells from a mixed lymphocyte reaction culture, collected before intestinal transplant. Indicated subset: CFSE-low proliferating T cells sorted from approximately 6-day pre-transplant mixed lymphocyte reaction (GvH or HvG direction). The clonotype was recovered from a human patient who received an intestinal transplant. The CDR3 here is CASSGTHQGMDSPLHF. CDR3 nucleotide sequence: TGTGCCAGCAGCGGCACCCATCAGGGGATGGATTCACCCCTCCACTTT.